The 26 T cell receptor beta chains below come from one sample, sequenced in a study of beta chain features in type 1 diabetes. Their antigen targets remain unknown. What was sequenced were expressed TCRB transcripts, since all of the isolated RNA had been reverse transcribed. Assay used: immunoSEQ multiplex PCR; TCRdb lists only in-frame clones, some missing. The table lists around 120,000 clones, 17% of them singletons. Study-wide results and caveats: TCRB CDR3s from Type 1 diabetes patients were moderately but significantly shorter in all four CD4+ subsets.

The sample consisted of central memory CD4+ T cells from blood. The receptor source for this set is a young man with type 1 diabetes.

The CDR3 DNA sequence: TGCAGCGTTGAGGGGACACCGCTGGGAGAGACCCAGTACTTC. It encodes CSVEGTPLGETQYF. The chain links TRBV29-1 to TRBJ2-5; maybe TRBD1 (6 bases). The CDR3 has 14 amino acids. Trimming removed 3 bases from V and 4 bases from J, with 15 bases in between. Germline lookup yields CDR1 SQVTM and CDR2 ANQGSEA.

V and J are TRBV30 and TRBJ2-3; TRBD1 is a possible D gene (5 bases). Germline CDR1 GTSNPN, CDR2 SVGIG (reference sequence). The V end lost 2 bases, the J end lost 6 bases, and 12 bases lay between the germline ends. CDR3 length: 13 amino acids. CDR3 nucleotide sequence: TGTGCCTGGAGTTTGGACATTTCCGATACGCAGTATTTT. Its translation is CAWSLDISDTQYF.

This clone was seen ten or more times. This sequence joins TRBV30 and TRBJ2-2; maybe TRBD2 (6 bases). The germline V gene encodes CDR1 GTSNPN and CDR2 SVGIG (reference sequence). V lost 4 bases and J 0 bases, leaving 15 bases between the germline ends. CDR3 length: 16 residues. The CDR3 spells CAWKGFGDSNTGELFF. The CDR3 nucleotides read TGTGCCTGGAAGGGGTTCGGGGACTCGAACACCGGGGAGCTGTTTTTT.

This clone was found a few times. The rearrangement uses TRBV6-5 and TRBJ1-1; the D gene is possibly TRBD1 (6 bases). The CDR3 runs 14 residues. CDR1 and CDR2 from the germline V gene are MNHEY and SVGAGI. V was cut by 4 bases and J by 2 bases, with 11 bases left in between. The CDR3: CASSSRTVNTEAFF. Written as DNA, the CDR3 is TGTGCCAGCAGTTCTCGGACAGTTAACACTGAAGCTTTCTTT.

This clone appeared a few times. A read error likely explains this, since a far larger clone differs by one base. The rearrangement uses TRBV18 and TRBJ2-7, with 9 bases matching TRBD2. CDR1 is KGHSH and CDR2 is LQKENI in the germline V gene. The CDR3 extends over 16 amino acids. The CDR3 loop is CASAPRRLAGTYEQYF. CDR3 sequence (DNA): TGTGCCAGCGCACCACGTCGGCTAGCGGGGACCTACGAGCAGTACTTC.

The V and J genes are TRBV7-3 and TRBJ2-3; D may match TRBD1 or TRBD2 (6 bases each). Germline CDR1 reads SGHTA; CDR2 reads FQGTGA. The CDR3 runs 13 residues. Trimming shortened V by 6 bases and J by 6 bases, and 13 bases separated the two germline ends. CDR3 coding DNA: TGTGCCAGCAGGGGGGGCCGGATCGATACGCAGTATTTT. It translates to CASRGGRIDTQYF. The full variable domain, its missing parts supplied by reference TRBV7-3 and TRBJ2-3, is GAGVSQTPSNKVTEKGKYVELRCDPISGHTALYWYRQSLGQGPEFLIYFQGTGAADDSGLPNDRFFAVRPEGSVSTLKIQRTERGDSAVYLCASRGGRIDTQYFGPGTRLTVL.

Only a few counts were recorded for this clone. The chain's CDR3 is CASSVGTSGRYNEQFF. The DNA for the CDR3 is TGTGCCAGCAGCGTCGGGACTAGCGGACGCTACAATGAGCAGTTCTTC. The chain uses TRBV7-2 and TRBJ2-1; 11 bases match TRBD2. With 5 bases clipped from V and 3 bases from J, the junction kept 6 bases outside the gene matches. The CDR3 has 16 residues. Germline V gene lookup returns CDR1 SGHTA and CDR2 FQGNSA.

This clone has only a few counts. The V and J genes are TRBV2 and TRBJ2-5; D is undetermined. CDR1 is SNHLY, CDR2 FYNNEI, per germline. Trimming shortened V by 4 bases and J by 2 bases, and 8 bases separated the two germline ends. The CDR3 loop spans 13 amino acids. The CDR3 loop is CASSALPQETQYF. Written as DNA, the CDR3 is TGTGCCAGCAGTGCACTGCCGCAAGAGACCCAGTACTTC. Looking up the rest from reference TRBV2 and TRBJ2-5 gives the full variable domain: EPEVTQTPSHQVTQMGQEVILRCVPISNHLYFYWYRQILGQKVEFLVSFYNNEISEKSEIFDDQFSVERPDGSNFTLKIRSTKLEDSAMYFCASSALPQETQYFGPGTRLLVL.

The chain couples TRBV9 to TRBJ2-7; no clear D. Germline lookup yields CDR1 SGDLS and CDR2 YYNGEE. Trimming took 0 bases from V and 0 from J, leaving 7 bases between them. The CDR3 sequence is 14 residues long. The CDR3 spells CASSVAGASYEQYF. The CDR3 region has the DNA TGTGCCAGCAGCGTAGCTGGTGCCTCCTACGAGCAGTACTTC.

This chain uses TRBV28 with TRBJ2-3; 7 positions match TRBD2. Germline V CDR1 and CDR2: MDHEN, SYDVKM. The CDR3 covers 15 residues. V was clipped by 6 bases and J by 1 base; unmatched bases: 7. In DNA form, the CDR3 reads TGTGCCAGCAGAGTCGGGGGGTTACGCACAGATACGCAGTATTTT. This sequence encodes CASRVGGLRTDTQYF.

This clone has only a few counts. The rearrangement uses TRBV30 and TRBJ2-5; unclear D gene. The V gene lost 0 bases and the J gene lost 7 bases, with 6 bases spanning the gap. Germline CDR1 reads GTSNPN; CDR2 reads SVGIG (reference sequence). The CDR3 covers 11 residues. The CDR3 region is CAWSVTGTQYF. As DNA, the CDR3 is TGTGCCTGGAGTGTCACGGGGACCCAGTACTTC.

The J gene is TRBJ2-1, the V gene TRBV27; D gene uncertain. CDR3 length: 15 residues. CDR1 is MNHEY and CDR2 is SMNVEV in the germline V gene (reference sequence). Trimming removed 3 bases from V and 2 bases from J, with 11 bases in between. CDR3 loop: CASSFRRGAYNEQFF. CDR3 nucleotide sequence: TGTGCCAGCAGTTTCAGACGCGGCGCCTACAATGAGCAGTTCTTC.

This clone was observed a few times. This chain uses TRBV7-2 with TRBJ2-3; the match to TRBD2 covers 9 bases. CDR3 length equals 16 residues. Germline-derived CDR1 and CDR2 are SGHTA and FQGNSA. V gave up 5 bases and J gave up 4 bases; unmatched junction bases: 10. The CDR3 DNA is TGTGCCAGCAGCCCGGGTAGCGGGAGTGGCGCAGATACGCAGTATTTT. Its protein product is CASSPGSGSGADTQYF.

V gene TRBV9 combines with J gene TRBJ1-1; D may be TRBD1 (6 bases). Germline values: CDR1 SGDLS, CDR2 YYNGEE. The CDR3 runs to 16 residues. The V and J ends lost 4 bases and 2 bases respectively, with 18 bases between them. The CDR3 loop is CASSPSTGLYNTEAFF. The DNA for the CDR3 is TGTGCCAGCAGCCCCTCTACAGGGCTCTATAACACTGAAGCTTTCTTT.

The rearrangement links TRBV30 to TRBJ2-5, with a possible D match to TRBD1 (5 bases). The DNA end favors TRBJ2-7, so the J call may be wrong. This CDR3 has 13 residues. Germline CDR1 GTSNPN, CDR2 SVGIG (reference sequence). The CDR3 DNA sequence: TGTGCCTGGAGCCAGGGTGTCCGCTACGAGCAGTACTTC. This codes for CAWSQGVRYEQYF.

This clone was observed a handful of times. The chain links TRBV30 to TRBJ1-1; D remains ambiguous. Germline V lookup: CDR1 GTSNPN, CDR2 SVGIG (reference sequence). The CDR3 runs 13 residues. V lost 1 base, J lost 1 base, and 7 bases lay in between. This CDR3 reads CAWSAWGNTEAFF. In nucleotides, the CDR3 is TGTGCCTGGAGTGCATGGGGGAACACTGAAGCTTTCTTT. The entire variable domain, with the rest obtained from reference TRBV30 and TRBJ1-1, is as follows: SQTIHQWPATLVQPVGSPLSLECTVEGTSNPNLYWYRQAAGRGLQLLFYSVGIGQISSEVPQNLSASRPQDRQFILSSKKLLLSDSGFYLCAWSAWGNTEAFFGQGTRLTVV.

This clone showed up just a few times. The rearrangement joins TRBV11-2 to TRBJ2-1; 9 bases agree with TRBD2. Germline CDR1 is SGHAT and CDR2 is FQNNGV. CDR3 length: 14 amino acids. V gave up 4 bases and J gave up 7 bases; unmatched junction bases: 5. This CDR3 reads CASSSVGLANEQFF. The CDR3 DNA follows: TGTGCCAGCAGCTCCGTGGGACTAGCAAATGAGCAGTTCTTC.

The CDR3 sequence: CATSPSTGTDTQYF. The CDR3 DNA reads TGTGCCACTTCCCCTTCGACAGGCACAGATACGCAGTATTTT. J is TRBJ2-3 and V is TRBV2, with D perhaps TRBD1 (5 bases). Germline lookup yields CDR1 SNHLY and CDR2 FYNNEI. The CDR3 runs to 14 residues. The V gene lost 10 bases and the J gene lost 1 base, with 15 bases spanning the gap.

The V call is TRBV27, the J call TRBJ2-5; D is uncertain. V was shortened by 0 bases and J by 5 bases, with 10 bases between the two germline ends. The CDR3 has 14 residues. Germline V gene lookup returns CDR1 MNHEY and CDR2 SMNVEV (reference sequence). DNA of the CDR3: TGTGCCAGCAGTTTATCCTGGTCCGCGGAGACCCAGTACTTC. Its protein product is CASSLSWSAETQYF.

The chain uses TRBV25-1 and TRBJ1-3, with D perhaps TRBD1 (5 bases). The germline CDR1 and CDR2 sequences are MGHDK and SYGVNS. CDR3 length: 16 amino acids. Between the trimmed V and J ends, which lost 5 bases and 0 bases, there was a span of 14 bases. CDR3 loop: CASSQTRAYSGNTIYF. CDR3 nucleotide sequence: TGTGCCAGCAGTCAAACCAGGGCCTACTCTGGAAACACCATATATTTT.

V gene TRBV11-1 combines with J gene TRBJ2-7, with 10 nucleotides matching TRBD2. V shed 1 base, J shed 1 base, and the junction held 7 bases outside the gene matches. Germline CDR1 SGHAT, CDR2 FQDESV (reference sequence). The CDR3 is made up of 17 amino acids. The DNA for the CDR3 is TGTGCCAGCAGCTTAGATTCACGGACTAGCGGATCCTACGAGCAGTACTTC. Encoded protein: CASSLDSRTSGSYEQYF.

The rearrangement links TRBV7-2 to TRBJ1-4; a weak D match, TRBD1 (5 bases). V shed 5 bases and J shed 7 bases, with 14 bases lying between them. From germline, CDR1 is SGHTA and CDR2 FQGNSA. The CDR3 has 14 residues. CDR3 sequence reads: CASSTRQGSEKLFF. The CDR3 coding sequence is TGTGCCAGCAGCACTCGCCAGGGAAGTGAAAAACTGTTTTTT.

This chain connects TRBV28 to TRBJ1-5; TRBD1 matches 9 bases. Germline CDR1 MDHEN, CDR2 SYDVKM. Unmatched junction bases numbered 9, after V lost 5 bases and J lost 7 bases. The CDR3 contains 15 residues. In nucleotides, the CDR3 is TGTGCCAGCAGTGCGCCCCCGGGACAGGGACAGCCCCAGCATTTT. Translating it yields CASSAPPGQGQPQHF. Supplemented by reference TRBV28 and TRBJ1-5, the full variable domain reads DVKVTQSSRYLVKRTGEKVFLECVQDMDHENMFWYRQDPGLGLRLIYFSYDVKMKEKGDIPEGYSVSREKKERFSLILESASTNQTSMYLCASSAPPGQGQPQHFGDGTRLSIL.

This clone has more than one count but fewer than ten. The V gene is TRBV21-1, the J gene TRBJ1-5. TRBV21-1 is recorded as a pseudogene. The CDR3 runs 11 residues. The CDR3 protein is CASSTRWPQHF. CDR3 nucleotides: TGTGCCAGCAGCACCCGATGGCCCCAGCATTTT.

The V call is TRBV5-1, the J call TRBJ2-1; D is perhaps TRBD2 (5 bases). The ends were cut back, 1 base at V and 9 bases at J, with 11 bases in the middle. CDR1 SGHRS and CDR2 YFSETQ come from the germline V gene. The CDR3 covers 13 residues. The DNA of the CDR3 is TGCGCCAGCAGCTTGACTCCCGGGGTTGAGCAGTTCTTC. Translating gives CASSLTPGVEQFF. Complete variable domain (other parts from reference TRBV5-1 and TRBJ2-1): KAGVTQTPRYLIKTRGQQVTLSCSPISGHRSVSWYQQTPGQGLQFLFEYFSETQRNKGNFPGRFSGRQFSNSRSEMNVSTLELGDSALYLCASSLTPGVEQFFGPGTRLTVL.

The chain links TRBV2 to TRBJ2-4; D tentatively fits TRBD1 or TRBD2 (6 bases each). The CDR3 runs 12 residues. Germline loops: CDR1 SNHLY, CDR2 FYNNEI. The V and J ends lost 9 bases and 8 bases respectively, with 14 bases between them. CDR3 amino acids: CARQGREDIQYF. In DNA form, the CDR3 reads TGTGCCAGACAGGGAAGGGAGGACATTCAGTACTTC.